A selection of T cell receptor beta chains follows, all from one sample in a study of beta chain features in type 1 diabetes. Method: immunoSEQ multiplex PCR; TCRdb's copy keeps in-frame clones and lacks some. This table holds 350,000 or so clones, 15% to 20% found once. Sequenced material: naive CD4+ T cells from blood. These receptors were collected from a young woman in good health. Both conserved end residues are part of each CDR3. Fields, in order: CDR3 protein, CDR3 DNA, V gene, clone size, J gene, D gene. A D gene is named only where the DNA matches it firmly. Clone size is not always given. Where it is, it says once, few, many or a class for expanded clones.

CDR3aa: CASSLNTGSEQFF
CDR3nt: TGTGCCAGCAGCTTAAACACCGGGAGTGAGCAGTTCTTC
v_gene: TRBV7-9
abundance: NA
j_gene: TRBJ2-1
d_gene: NA

CDR3aa: CASSLWTGGDEQFF
CDR3nt: TGTGCCAGCAGCCTGTGGACAGGGGGTGATGAGCAGTTCTTC
v_gene: TRBV7-2
abundance: few
j_gene: TRBJ2-1
d_gene: TRBD1

CDR3aa: CASSQSAGGGTGELFF
CDR3nt: TGTGCCAGCAGCCAATCTGCGGGAGGAGGTACCGGGGAGCTGTTTTTT
v_gene: TRBV4-2
abundance: once
j_gene: TRBJ2-2
d_gene: TRBD2

CDR3aa: CASSEYTHGDGYTF
CDR3nt: TGTGCCAGCAGTGAATACACCCACGGGGATGGCTACACCTTC
v_gene: TRBV25-1
abundance: few
j_gene: TRBJ1-2
d_gene: NA

CDR3aa: CASSLVSGGAGTDTQYF
CDR3nt: TGCGCCAGCAGCCTAGTTAGCGGGGGGGCCGGGACAGATACGCAGTATTTT
v_gene: TRBV4-1
abundance: few
j_gene: TRBJ2-3
d_gene: TRBD2

CDR3aa: CASSVGTANSGANVLTF
CDR3nt: TGTGCCAGCAGCGTAGGAACCGCTAACTCTGGGGCCAACGTCCTGACTTTC
v_gene: TRBV9
abundance: NA
j_gene: TRBJ2-6
d_gene: NA

CDR3aa: CASSPLSGSGNNEQFF
CDR3nt: TGTGCCAGCAGCCCACTTAGCGGGAGTGGGAACAATGAGCAGTTCTTC
v_gene: TRBV14
abundance: few
j_gene: TRBJ2-1
d_gene: TRBD2

CDR3aa: CASRRQGTNEKLFF
CDR3nt: TGTGCCAGTCGCCGACAGGGAACTAATGAAAAACTGTTTTTT
v_gene: TRBV5-4
abundance: NA
j_gene: TRBJ1-4
d_gene: TRBD1

CDR3aa: CATSVPNQPQHF
CDR3nt: TGTGCTACTTCCGTTCCCAATCAGCCCCAGCATTTT
v_gene: TRBV6-6
abundance: NA
j_gene: TRBJ1-5
d_gene: NA

CDR3aa: CASSQDWNTEAFF
CDR3nt: TGTGCCAGCAGCCAAGACTGGAACACTGAAGCTTTCTTT
v_gene: TRBV14
abundance: NA
j_gene: TRBJ1-1
d_gene: NA

CDR3aa: CASSIRQTLNTEAFF
CDR3nt: TGTGCCAGTAGTATCAGACAGACTCTCAACACTGAAGCTTTCTTT
v_gene: TRBV19
abundance: few
j_gene: TRBJ1-1
d_gene: NA

CDR3aa: CASSYDKGRNEQYF
CDR3nt: TGTGCCAGCAGTTACGACAAAGGGAGGAACGAGCAGTACTTC
v_gene: TRBV6-6
abundance: NA
j_gene: TRBJ2-7
d_gene: NA

CDR3aa: CASPDRDTGELFF
CDR3nt: TGTGCCAGCCCGGACAGGGACACCGGGGAGCTGTTTTTT
v_gene: TRBV2
abundance: NA
j_gene: TRBJ2-2
d_gene: TRBD1

CDR3aa: CASSPGQSAKLWVYTF
CDR3nt: TGCGCCAGCAGCCCCGGACAGTCTGCTAAACTATGGGTCTACACCTTC
v_gene: TRBV5-1
abundance: few
j_gene: TRBJ1-2
d_gene: NA

CDR3aa: CASSPAMGQGVYEQYF
CDR3nt: TGTGCCAGCTCACCCGCGATGGGACAGGGGGTGTACGAGCAGTACTTC
v_gene: TRBV18
abundance: NA
j_gene: TRBJ2-7
d_gene: TRBD1

CDR3aa: CASTPRTETNEKLFF
CDR3nt: TGTGCCAGTACCCCTCGAACAGAAACTAATGAAAAACTGTTTTTT
v_gene: TRBV19
abundance: few
j_gene: TRBJ1-4
d_gene: NA

CDR3aa: CASSTSGTNTGELFF
CDR3nt: TGTGCCAGCAGCACTAGCGGGACTAACACCGGGGAGCTGTTTTTT
v_gene: TRBV11-3
abundance: NA
j_gene: TRBJ2-2
d_gene: TRBD2

CDR3aa: CASGLGPLTVYGYTF
CDR3nt: TGTGCTAGTGGTTTGGGACCCCTGACAGTTTATGGCTACACCTTC
v_gene: TRBV12-5
abundance: few
j_gene: TRBJ1-2
d_gene: NA

CDR3aa: CASSSQIRRTGNGYTF
CDR3nt: TGTGCCAGCAGCTCACAGATCCGGAGGACAGGGAATGGCTACACCTTC
v_gene: TRBV11-2
abundance: few
j_gene: TRBJ1-2
d_gene: TRBD1

CDR3aa: CASSFSPFSYEQYF
CDR3nt: TGTGCCAGCAGTTTTTCCCCGTTCTCCTACGAGCAGTACTTC
v_gene: TRBV28
abundance: few
j_gene: TRBJ2-7
d_gene: NA

CDR3aa: CASSLSGGASYEQYF
CDR3nt: TGCGCCAGCAGCTTGAGCGGGGGCGCATCCTACGAGCAGTACTTC
v_gene: TRBV5-1
abundance: few
j_gene: TRBJ2-7
d_gene: TRBD2

CDR3aa: CASSWGGGLSSYEQYF
CDR3nt: TGTGCCAGCAGCTGGGGGGGCGGATTGAGCTCCTACGAGCAGTACTTC
v_gene: TRBV5-6
abundance: NA
j_gene: TRBJ2-7
d_gene: NA

CDR3aa: CASSHLLAGSNEQFF
CDR3nt: TGTGCCAGCAGCCACTTACTAGCGGGTAGCAATGAGCAGTTCTTC
v_gene: TRBV27
abundance: NA
j_gene: TRBJ2-1
d_gene: TRBD2

CDR3aa: CASSPGTGRTGELFF
CDR3nt: TGCGCCAGCAGCCCGGGGACAGGGCGCACCGGGGAGCTGTTTTTT
v_gene: TRBV5-1
abundance: NA
j_gene: TRBJ2-2
d_gene: TRBD1

CDR3aa: CASSAIAGGSYEQYF
CDR3nt: TGTGCCAGTAGTGCGATAGCGGGAGGCTCGTACGAGCAGTACTTC
v_gene: TRBV19
abundance: few
j_gene: TRBJ2-7
d_gene: TRBD2

CDR3aa: CASSLGQLYEQYF
CDR3nt: TGTGCCAGCAGCCTCGGACAGCTCTACGAGCAGTACTTC
v_gene: TRBV11-1
abundance: few
j_gene: TRBJ2-7
d_gene: NA

CDR3aa: CASSVVAQPQHF
CDR3nt: TGTGCCAGTAGTGTAGTGGCTCAGCCCCAGCATTTT
v_gene: TRBV19
abundance: few
j_gene: TRBJ1-5
d_gene: NA

CDR3aa: CASSVRAGGLYNEQFF
CDR3nt: TGTGCCAGCAGCGTTCGAGCGGGAGGCCTCTACAATGAGCAGTTCTTC
v_gene: TRBV9
abundance: few
j_gene: TRBJ2-1
d_gene: TRBD2

CDR3aa: CASSYSGGYGYTF
CDR3nt: TGTGCCAGCAGTTACTCTGGCGGCTATGGCTACACCTTC
v_gene: TRBV6-5
abundance: few
j_gene: TRBJ1-2
d_gene: NA

CDR3aa: CASRRGQETQYF
CDR3nt: TGTGCCAGCCGTAGGGGGCAAGAGACCCAGTACTTC
v_gene: TRBV2
abundance: NA
j_gene: TRBJ2-5
d_gene: NA

CDR3aa: CASSLQGQGAGGYTF
CDR3nt: TGCGCCAGCAGCCTGCAAGGACAGGGGGCGGGTGGCTACACCTTC
v_gene: TRBV4-1
abundance: few
j_gene: TRBJ1-2
d_gene: TRBD1

CDR3aa: CASSSRQGAGGYTF
CDR3nt: TGTGCCAGCAGCTCCAGACAGGGGGCGGGAGGCTACACCTTC
v_gene: TRBV7-9
abundance: few
j_gene: TRBJ1-2
d_gene: TRBD1